This record concerns one TCR beta chain sequence. Antigen specificity is unknown. This record belongs to a study of T-cell reconstitution after alpha-beta-depleted transplantation in children. Study findings and constraints: Reports say that about two months after transplant, the alpha-beta T cells came out of several hundred graft clones that had expanded. Newly made T cells mostly supplied T-cell counts and diversity one year after transplant. Some patients owed their high day-60 TCRbeta diversity to surviving recipient T cells and thymic progenitors.

Unique molecular identifiers were incorporated when the TCRbeta library was constructed. TCRdb used MiXCR to reprocess the PCR reads, holding one entry per CDR3 protein. The sample includes about 600,000 distinct CDR3 sequences, under 15% of them seen just once. V gave up 4 bases and J gave up 0 bases, with 12 bases separating them. Germline CDR1 SGHDN, CDR2 FVKESK. This CDR3 is built from 16 residues. The rearrangement links TRBV14 to TRBJ2-2, with D tentatively TRBD1 (5 bases). The sample here was PBMCs, mostly from graft donor cells, taken 360 days after TCRalphabeta/CD19-depleted stem cell transplant. This receptor was identified in a male patient younger than 18 who had a stem cell transplant for acute myeloid leukemia, so the T cells may come from the graft donor. CDR3 region: CASSLLGLPNTGELFF. Here the CDR3 DNA reads TGTGCCAGCAGCCTCTTGGGGCTCCCGAACACCGGGGAGCTGTTTTTT.